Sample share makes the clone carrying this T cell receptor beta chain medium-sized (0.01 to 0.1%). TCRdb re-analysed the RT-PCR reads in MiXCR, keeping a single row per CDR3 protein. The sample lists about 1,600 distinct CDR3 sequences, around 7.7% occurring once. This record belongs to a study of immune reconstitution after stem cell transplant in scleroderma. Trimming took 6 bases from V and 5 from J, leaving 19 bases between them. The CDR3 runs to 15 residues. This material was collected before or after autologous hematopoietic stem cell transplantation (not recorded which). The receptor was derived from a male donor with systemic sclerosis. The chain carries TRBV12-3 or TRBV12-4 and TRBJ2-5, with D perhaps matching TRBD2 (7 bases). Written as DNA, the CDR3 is TGTGCCAGCAGCGGCATAAGTGGGGGGGCGGAGACCCAGTACTTC. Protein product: CASSGISGGAETQYF.